The present TCR beta chain was sequenced within a study of control samples from healthy donors and cancer patients. The CDR3 totals 13 residues. In germline, CDR1 is MNHNS, CDR2 SASEGT. The V gene lost 2 bases and the J gene lost 4 bases, with 6 bases spanning the gap. TCRdb's table, derived via immunoSEQ multiplex PCR, lists solely in-frame clones and lacks some. The sample includes about 70,000 clones, around 87% of them seen just once. The receptor was derived from a woman between 45 and 65 years old with head and neck cancer. This chain joins TRBV6-1 and TRBJ1-5; possible D gene TRBD1, 6 bases. Sequencing was carried out using PBMCs. The CDR3 DNA reads TGTGCCAGCAGTGAACAGGGGAATCAGCCCCAGCATTTT. Amino acids: CASSEQGNQPQHF.